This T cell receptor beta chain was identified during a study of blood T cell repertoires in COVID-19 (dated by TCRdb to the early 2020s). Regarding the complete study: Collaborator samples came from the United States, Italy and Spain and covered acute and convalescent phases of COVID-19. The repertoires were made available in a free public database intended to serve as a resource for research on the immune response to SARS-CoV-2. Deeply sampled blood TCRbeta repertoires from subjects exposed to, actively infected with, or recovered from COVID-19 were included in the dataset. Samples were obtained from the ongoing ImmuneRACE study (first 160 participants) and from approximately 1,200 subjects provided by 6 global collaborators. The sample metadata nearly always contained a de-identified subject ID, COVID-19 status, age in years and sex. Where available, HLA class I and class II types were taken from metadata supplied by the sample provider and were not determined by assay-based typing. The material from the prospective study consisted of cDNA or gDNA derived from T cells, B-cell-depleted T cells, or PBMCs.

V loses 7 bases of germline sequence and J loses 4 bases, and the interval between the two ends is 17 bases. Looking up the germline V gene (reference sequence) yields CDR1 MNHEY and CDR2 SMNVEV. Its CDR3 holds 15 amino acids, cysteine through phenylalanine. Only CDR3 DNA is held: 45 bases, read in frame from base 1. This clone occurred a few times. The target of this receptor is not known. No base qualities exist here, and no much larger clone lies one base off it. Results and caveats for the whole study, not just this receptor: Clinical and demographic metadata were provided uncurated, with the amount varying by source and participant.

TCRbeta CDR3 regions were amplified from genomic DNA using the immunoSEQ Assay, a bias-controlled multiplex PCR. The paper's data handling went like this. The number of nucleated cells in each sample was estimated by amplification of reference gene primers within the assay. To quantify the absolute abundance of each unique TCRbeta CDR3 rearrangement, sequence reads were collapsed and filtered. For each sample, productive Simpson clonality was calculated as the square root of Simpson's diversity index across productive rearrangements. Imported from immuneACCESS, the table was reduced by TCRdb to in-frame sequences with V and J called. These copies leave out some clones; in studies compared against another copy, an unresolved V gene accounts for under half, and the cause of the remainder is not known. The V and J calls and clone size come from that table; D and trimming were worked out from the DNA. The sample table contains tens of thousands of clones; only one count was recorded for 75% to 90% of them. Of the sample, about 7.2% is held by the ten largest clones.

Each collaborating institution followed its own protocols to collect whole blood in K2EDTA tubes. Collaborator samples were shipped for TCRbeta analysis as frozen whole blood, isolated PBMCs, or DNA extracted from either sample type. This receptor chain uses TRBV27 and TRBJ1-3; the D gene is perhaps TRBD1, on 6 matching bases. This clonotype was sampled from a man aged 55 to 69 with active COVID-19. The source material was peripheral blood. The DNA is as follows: TGTGCCAGCAAAAAAACAGGGCTGAGCGGAAACACCATATATTTT. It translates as CASKKTGLSGNTIYF.